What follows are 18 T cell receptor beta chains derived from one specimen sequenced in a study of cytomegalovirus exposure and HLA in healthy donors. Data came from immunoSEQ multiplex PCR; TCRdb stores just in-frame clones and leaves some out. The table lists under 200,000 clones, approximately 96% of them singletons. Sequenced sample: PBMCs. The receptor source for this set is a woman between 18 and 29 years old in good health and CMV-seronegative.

The CDR3 sequence is CAWTRVQETQYF. The CDR3 DNA follows: TGTGCCTGGACCCGGGTCCAAGAGACCCAGTACTTC. This chain links TRBV30 with TRBJ2-5; no clear D gene. This CDR3 contains 12 residues. Per germline, CDR1 GTSNPN and CDR2 SVGIG (reference sequence). The germline V and J ends were trimmed by 4 bases and 1 base, with 7 bases remaining between them.

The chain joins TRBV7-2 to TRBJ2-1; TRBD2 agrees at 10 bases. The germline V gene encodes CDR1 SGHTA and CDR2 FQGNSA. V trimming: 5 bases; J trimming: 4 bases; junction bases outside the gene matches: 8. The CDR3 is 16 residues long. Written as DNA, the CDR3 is TGTGCCAGCAGCCTTAGGAAGACTAGCGGGTACAATGAGCAGTTCTTC. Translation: CASSLRKTSGYNEQFF.

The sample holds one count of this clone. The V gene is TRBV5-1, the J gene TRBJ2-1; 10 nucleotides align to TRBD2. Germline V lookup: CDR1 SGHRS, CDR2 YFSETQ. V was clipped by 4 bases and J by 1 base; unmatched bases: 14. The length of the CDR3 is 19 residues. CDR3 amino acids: CASSPLASGGRLSYNEQFF. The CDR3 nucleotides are TGCGCCAGCAGCCCCTTGGCTAGCGGGGGCCGTCTATCCTACAATGAGCAGTTCTTC.

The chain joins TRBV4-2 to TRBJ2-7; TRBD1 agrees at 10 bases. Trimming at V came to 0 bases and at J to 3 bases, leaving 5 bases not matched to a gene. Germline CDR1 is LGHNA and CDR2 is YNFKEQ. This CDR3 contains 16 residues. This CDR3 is CASSQDVDRGIYEQYF. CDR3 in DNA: TGTGCCAGCAGCCAAGATGTGGACAGGGGGATCTACGAGCAGTACTTC.

The CDR3 loop is CASSLGPSPDTQYF. The CDR3, as DNA: TGTGCCAGCAGCTTAGGTCCTAGCCCCGATACGCAGTATTTT. The J gene is TRBJ2-3, the V gene TRBV7-2, with D possibly matching TRBD2 (5 bases). The CDR3 spans 14 residues. V was trimmed by 1 base and J by 6 bases, leaving 11 bases between them. Germline V gene data show CDR1 as SGHTA and CDR2 as FQGNSA. Full variable domain (outside the CDR3, taken from reference TRBV7-2 and TRBJ2-3): GAGVSQSPSNKVTEKGKDVELRCDPISGHTALYWYRQSLGQGLEFLIYFQGNSAPDKSGLPSDRFSAERTGGSVSTLTIQRTQQEDSAVYLCASSLGPSPDTQYFGPGTRLTVL.

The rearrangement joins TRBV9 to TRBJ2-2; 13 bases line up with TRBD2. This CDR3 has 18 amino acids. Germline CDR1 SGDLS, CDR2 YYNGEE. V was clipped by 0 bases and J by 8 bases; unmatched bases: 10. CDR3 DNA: TGTGCCAGCAGCGTAGGAGGACCGGGACTAGCGGGGTCGGGGGAGCTGTTTTTT. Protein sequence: CASSVGGPGLAGSGELFF.

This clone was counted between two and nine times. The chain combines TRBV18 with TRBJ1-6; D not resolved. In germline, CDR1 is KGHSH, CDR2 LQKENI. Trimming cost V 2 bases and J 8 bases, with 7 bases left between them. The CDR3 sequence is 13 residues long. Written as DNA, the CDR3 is TGTGCCAGCTCACCAGTGAGCGATTCACCCCTCCACTTT. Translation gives CASSPVSDSPLHF.

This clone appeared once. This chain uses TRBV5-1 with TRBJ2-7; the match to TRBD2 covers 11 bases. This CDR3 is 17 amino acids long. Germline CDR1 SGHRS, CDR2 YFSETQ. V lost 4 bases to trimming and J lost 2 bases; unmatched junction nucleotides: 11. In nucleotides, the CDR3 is TGCGCCAGCAGCGGGGCTAGCGGGGGGCCGCAGACCTACGAGCAGTACTTC. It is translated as CASSGASGGPQTYEQYF.

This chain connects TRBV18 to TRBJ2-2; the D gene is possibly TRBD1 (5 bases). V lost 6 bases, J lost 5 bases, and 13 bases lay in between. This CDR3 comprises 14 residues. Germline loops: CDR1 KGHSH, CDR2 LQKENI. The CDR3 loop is CASSLGATTGELFF. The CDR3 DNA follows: TGTGCCAGCTCCCTAGGGGCAACGACCGGGGAGCTGTTTTTT.

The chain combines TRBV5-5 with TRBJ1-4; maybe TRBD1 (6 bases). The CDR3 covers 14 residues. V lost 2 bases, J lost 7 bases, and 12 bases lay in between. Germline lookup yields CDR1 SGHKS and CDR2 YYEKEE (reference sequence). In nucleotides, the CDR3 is TGTGCCAGCAGCTTAGTTGGGGGCAGTGAAAAACTGTTTTTT. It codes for CASSLVGGSEKLFF.

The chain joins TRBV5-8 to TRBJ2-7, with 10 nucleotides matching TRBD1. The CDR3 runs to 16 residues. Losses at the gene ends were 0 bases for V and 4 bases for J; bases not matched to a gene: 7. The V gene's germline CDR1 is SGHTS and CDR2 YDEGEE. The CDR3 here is CASSLEVGDRGYEQYF. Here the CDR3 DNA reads TGTGCCAGCAGCTTGGAGGTGGGGGACAGGGGATACGAGCAGTACTTC.

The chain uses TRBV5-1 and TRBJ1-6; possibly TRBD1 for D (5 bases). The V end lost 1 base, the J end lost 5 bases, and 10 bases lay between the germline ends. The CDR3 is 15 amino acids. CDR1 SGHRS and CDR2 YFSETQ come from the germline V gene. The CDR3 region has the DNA TGCGCCAGCAGCTTGAGACAGCCCGATAATTCACCCCTCCACTTT. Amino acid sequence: CASSLRQPDNSPLHF.

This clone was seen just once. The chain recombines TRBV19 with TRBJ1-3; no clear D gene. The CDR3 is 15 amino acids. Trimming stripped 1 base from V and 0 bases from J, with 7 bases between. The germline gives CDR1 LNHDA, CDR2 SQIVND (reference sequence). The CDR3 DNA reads TGTGCCAGTAGTATAGTCGCGAGCTCTGGAAACACCATATATTTT. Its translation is CASSIVASSGNTIYF.

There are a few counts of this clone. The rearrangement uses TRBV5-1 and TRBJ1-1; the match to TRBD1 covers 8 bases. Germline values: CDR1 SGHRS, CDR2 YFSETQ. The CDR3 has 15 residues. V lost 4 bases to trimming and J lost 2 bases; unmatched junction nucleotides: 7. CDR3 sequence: CASSPADRENTEAFF. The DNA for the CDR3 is TGCGCCAGCAGCCCCGCGGACAGGGAAAACACTGAAGCTTTCTTT. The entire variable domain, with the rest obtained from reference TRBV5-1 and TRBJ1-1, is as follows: KAGVTQTPRYLIKTRGQQVTLSCSPISGHRSVSWYQQTPGQGLQFLFEYFSETQRNKGNFPGRFSGRQFSNSRSEMNVSTLELGDSALYLCASSPADRENTEAFFGQGTRLTVV.

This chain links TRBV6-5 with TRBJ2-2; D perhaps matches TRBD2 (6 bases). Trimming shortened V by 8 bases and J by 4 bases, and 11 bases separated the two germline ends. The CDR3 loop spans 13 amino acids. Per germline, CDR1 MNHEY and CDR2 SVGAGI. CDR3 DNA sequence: TGTGCCAGCCGGCGGGGTTCCACCGGGGAGCTGTTTTTT. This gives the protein CASRRGSTGELFF.

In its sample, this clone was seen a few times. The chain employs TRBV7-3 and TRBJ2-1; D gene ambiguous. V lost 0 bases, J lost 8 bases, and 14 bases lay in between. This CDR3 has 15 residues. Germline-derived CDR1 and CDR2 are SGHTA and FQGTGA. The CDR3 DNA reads TGTGCCAGCAGCTTAACCCCGGGTCGGGTGGATGAGCAGTTCTTC. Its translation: CASSLTPGRVDEQFF.

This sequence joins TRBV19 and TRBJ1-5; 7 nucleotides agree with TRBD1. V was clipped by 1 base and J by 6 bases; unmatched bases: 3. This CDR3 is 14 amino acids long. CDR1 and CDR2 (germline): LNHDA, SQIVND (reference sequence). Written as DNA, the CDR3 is TGTGCCAGTAGTATAGGAGGGGGCGGTCAGCCCCAGCATTTT. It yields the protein CASSIGGGGQPQHF.

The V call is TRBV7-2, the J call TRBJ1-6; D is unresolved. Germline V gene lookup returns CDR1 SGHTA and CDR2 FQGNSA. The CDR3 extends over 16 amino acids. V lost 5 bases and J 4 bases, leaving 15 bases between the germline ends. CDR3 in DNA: TGTGCCAGCAGCCCGACCCAGGCAGAGTATAATTCACCCCTCCACTTT. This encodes CASSPTQAEYNSPLHF. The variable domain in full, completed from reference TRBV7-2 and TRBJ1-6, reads GAGVSQSPSNKVTEKGKDVELRCDPISGHTALYWYRQSLGQGLEFLIYFQGNSAPDKSGLPSDRFSAERTGGSVSTLTIQRTQQEDSAVYLCASSPTQAEYNSPLHFGNGTRLTVT.